These T cell receptor beta chains were read from a single sample in a study of blood T cell repertoires in COVID-19. Profiled with immunoSEQ multiplex PCR; TCRdb holds only in-frame clones, not every one. The repertoire has approximately 480,000 clones, roughly nine tenths of them found once; the top ten carry approximately 0.7%. Material: PBMCs or T cells enriched from blood (not recorded which). These receptor sequences come from a woman between 18 and 29 years old who had recovered from COVID-19. CDR3s leave out the opening cysteine and the closing phenylalanine or tryptophan. The order of the fields is V gene, CDR3 protein.

TRBV7-8 | ASSLETVGTGGSYGYT
TRBV6-1 | ASSEALRGFTEAF
TRBV7-9 | ASSPGTSFYEQY
TRBV7-3 | ASSSGSTDTQY
TRBV3-1/TRBV3-2 | ASSQVSGGAGETQY
TRBV9 | ASSRGQGGEKLF
TRBV5-1 | ASSGGTQGVDEKLF
TRBV30 | AWSPNWGSGRTDTQY
TRBV3-1/TRBV3-2 | ASSQVLGAKNIQY
TRBV28 | ASSPRGSYGYT
TRBV9 | ASSATESQGIFRAEAF
TRBV5-4 | ASSFEVLTDTQY
TRBV5-4 | ASSSRGGRLQFGLNTEAF
TRBV7-3 | ASSLQGGLNTEAF
TRBV28 | ASSPPGQGSYEQY
TRBV2 | ASSEQGQNQPQH
TRBV6-4 | ASSLLAGGQDTQY
TRBV11-2 | ASSLRPADRTYEQY
TRBV3-1/TRBV3-2 | ASSQVQGYEQY
TRBV6-5 | ASIQGAPYVYGYT
TRBV18 | ASSSTGTGELF
TRBV30 | AQGLSSGNTIY
TRBV2 | ASLRREGTEAF
TRBV29-1 | SVGQNTYEQY
TRBV5-6 | ASSLVRGLTDTQY
TRBV18 | ASSPQRTGGANTEAF
TRBV5-1 | ASSSQGQTGNTIY
TRBV28 | AISTGFGEQF
TRBV15 | ATSSLGGGASRGTQY
TRBV2 | ASSEEGINYGYT
TRBV12-3/TRBV12-4 | ASYQGNTGELF
TRBV7-9 | ASSHPRGEQF
TRBV6-1 | ASSEWGPGQIYEQY
TRBV28 | ASSLSRVQETQY
TRBV5-1 | ASSLGLAGGQNEQY
TRBV7-3 | ASSSGQGAMVDNEQF
TRBV3-1/TRBV3-2 | ASSQDLGGASEAF
TRBV28 | ASSLLREKLF
TRBV19 | ASRDPGQPQNTEAF
TRBV5-1 | ASSLVRQGHYEQY
TRBV19 | ASSIQGRAEQPQH
TRBV6-5 | ASSYGVLGTEAF
TRBV7-9 | ASSTSGQGNYGYT
TRBV5-1 | ASSLKERGTGELF